These 19 T cell receptor beta chains were sequenced from one sample in a study of PD-L1 blockade in urothelial cancer. Some clones are missing from TCRdb's copy, which holds only in-frame ones; the method was immunoSEQ multiplex PCR. The sample lists some 84,000 clones, around 80% occurring once. The source material was PBMCs, sampled around atezolizumab (anti-PD-L1) treatment. The receptors were sampled from a man aged 70-80 years with urothelial cancer.

V usage is TRBV11-3 and J usage is TRBJ2-1, with TRBD2 matching over 9 bases. Germline-derived CDR1 and CDR2 are SGHNT and YENEEA. Germline trimming cut 3 bases from V and 8 bases from J; bases unmatched to any gene: 8. The CDR3 sequence is 15 residues long. The CDR3 DNA is TGTGCCAGCAGCTTGTCGTTAGCGGGAGTGGATGAGCAGTTCTTC. This gives the protein CASSLSLAGVDEQFF.

The rearrangement links TRBV15 to TRBJ2-1; 7 bases are a match to TRBD1. The germline V gene encodes CDR1 LNHNV and CDR2 YYDKDF (reference sequence). Trimming took 3 bases from V and 3 from J; bases not matched to a gene: 5. This CDR3 has 15 amino acids. The CDR3 here is CATSSDRARYNEQFF. The CDR3 region has the DNA TGTGCCACCAGCAGTGACAGGGCCCGCTACAATGAGCAGTTCTTC.

This clone was seen once. The rearrangement joins TRBV7-8 to TRBJ2-2, with TRBD2 matching over 10 bases. Germline-derived CDR1 and CDR2 are SGHVS and FQNEAQ. The CDR3 loop spans 15 amino acids. The V segment lost 5 bases and the J segment 3 bases; nucleotides outside the gene matches: 3. This CDR3 reads CASSLTSGDTGELFF. The DNA for the CDR3 is TGTGCCAGCAGCCTCACTAGCGGGGACACCGGGGAGCTGTTTTTT.

In this sample, this clone turned up a few times. The rearrangement joins TRBV11-3 to TRBJ1-1; possibly TRBD1 for D (6 bases). The CDR3 has 13 residues. V shed 4 bases and J shed 3 bases, with 9 bases lying between them. In germline, CDR1 is SGHNT, CDR2 YENEEA. The CDR3 region is CASSSRQDTEAFF. The CDR3 DNA follows: TGTGCCAGCAGCTCCAGACAGGACACTGAAGCTTTCTTT.

This rearrangement joins TRBV5-5 to TRBJ2-2; D gene unclear. CDR3 length: 14 residues. Trimming stripped 2 bases from V and 0 bases from J, with 5 bases between. Germline CDR1 is SGHKS and CDR2 is YYEKEE (reference sequence). The CDR3 loop reads CASSLFTNTGELFF. DNA of the CDR3: TGTGCCAGCAGCTTATTTACGAACACCGGGGAGCTGTTTTTT.

The V call is TRBV28, the J call TRBJ1-3; 7 bases agree with TRBD1. The germline gives CDR1 MDHEN, CDR2 SYDVKM. This CDR3 spans 13 amino acids. Trimming took 6 bases from V and 2 from J; bases not matched to a gene: 1. The CDR3, as DNA: TGTGCCAGCAGAACAGGGGCTGGAAACACCATATATTTT. The encoded protein is CASRTGAGNTIYF.

This chain joins TRBV4-3 and TRBJ1-4; maybe TRBD1 (5 bases). CDR3 length equals 14 residues. Germline CDR1 LGHNA, CDR2 YSLEER. V lost 1 base to trimming and J lost 3 bases, with 6 bases between them. The CDR3 sequence: CASSQGQSNEKLFF. CDR3 nucleotides: TGCGCCAGCAGCCAAGGACAGTCTAATGAAAAACTGTTTTTT.

The rearrangement links TRBV19 to TRBJ2-1; no firm D call. CDR3 size: 16 residues. The V and J ends lost 3 bases and 4 bases respectively, with 16 bases between them. CDR1 LNHDA and CDR2 SQIVND come from the germline V gene (reference sequence). This chain's CDR3 is CASSIGHRIRYNEQFF. The CDR3 DNA reads as TGTGCCAGTAGTATTGGGCACCGAATCCGATACAATGAGCAGTTCTTC.

The rearrangement links TRBV7-2 to TRBJ1-4; D call uncertain. V lost 0 bases, J lost 0 bases, and 5 bases lay in between. Germline values: CDR1 SGHTA, CDR2 FQGNSA. The length of the CDR3 is 15 residues. The chain's CDR3 is CASSLARATNEKLFF. The CDR3 nucleotides are TGTGCCAGCAGCTTAGCCCGGGCAACTAATGAAAAACTGTTTTTT.

This clone was seen only once. The genes are TRBV19 and TRBJ1-3; D gene ambiguous. This CDR3 is 14 amino acids long. The germline gives CDR1 LNHDA, CDR2 SQIVND (reference sequence). V lost 7 bases and J lost 0, with 10 bases in between. In DNA, the CDR3 is TGTGCCAGTACTGGGCCGAACTCTGGAAACACCATATATTTT. Protein product: CASTGPNSGNTIYF.

The rearrangement joins TRBV6-1 to TRBJ2-3, with D perhaps TRBD2 (5 bases). Germline CDR1 and CDR2: MNHNS and SASEGT. This CDR3 is built from 14 residues. Deletions cut 5 bases from V and 6 bases from J, with 15 bases between. The CDR3 sequence: CASSRTAEGDTQYF. DNA of the CDR3: TGTGCCAGCAGTCGGACTGCCGAAGGGGATACGCAGTATTTT.

The rearrangement uses TRBV10-2 and TRBJ2-3, with 8 positions matching TRBD2. The junction had 10 bases not matched to a gene; V was cut back by 9 bases and J by 5 bases. Looked up from germline, CDR1 is WSHSY and CDR2 is SAAADI. This CDR3 is built from 14 residues. CDR3 DNA: TGCGCCAGTCGGGAGGGGGGGGCTGGAGATACGCAGTATTTT. This encodes CASREGGAGDTQYF.

The V gene is TRBV2, the J gene TRBJ1-1, with TRBD1 matching over 9 bases. The germline CDR1 and CDR2 sequences are SNHLY and FYNNEI. J lost 10 bases, V lost 7 bases, and 10 bases had no gene match. The CDR3 is 13 amino acids. DNA of the CDR3: TGTGCCAGCACCGCTCAGGACAGGGGAAGAGCTTTCTTT. Encoded protein: CASTAQDRGRAFF.

The sample holds one count of this clone. The CDR3 protein is CASSLGQSRYTF. DNA of the CDR3: TGTGCCAGCAGCTTGGGGCAAAGTCGGTACACCTTC. The chain links TRBV7-9 to TRBJ1-2, with a tentative D call TRBD1 (5 bases). This CDR3 contains 12 residues. Per germline, CDR1 SEHNR and CDR2 FQNEAQ (reference sequence). Trimming took 3 bases from V and 11 from J, leaving 13 bases between them.

The chain employs TRBV18 and TRBJ2-5; perhaps TRBD2 as D (5 bases). This CDR3 contains 16 residues. With 2 bases removed from V and 1 base from J, the gap between germline ends came to 14 bases. CDR1 KGHSH and CDR2 LQKENI come from the germline V gene. In DNA, the CDR3 is TGTGCCAGCTCACCATCTTCACAGAGGGTCCAAGAGACCCAGTACTTC. It is translated as CASSPSSQRVQETQYF.

This clone was recorded a few times. V is TRBV2 and J is TRBJ2-7; 10 nucleotides agree with TRBD1. V shed 6 bases, J shed 6 bases, and the junction held 11 bases outside the gene matches. Per the germline V gene, CDR1 is SNHLY and CDR2 is FYNNEI. The CDR3 loop spans 15 amino acids. As DNA, the CDR3 is TGTGCCAGCAGGGACCAGACAGGGGGCACGAGCGAGCAGTACTTC. This encodes CASRDQTGGTSEQYF.

The rearrangement uses TRBV4-1 and TRBJ1-5; D is unclear. Trimming shortened V by 4 bases and J by 0 bases, and 10 bases separated the two germline ends. CDR1 and CDR2 from the germline V gene are MGHRA and YSYEKL. There are 15 residues in the CDR3. The CDR3 loop is CASSPTGSSNQPQHF. The DNA for the CDR3 is TGCGCCAGCAGCCCGACGGGAAGTAGCAATCAGCCCCAGCATTTT.

The chain links TRBV5-4 to TRBJ2-7; D gene unclear. CDR1 and CDR2 (germline): SGHNT, YYREEE (reference sequence). The V end was cut by 0 bases, the J end by 4 bases, with 5 bases between. The CDR3 loop spans 12 amino acids. CDR3 residues: CASSLVGYEQYF. As DNA, the CDR3 is TGTGCCAGCAGCTTGGTCGGTTACGAGCAGTACTTC.

The chain uses TRBV5-6 and TRBJ1-1; D is unresolved. CDR3 length: 12 residues. Trimming pared 4 bases from V and 5 bases from J, leaving 9 bases between. The germline gives CDR1 SGHDT, CDR2 YYEEEE. The CDR3 loop reads CASSKSVTEAFF. DNA of the CDR3: TGTGCCAGCAGCAAATCGGTAACTGAAGCTTTCTTT.